The 25 T cell receptor beta chains reported below all come from one sample, sequenced in a study of shared clonotypes between healthy human individuals. Profiled with immunoSEQ multiplex PCR; TCRdb holds only in-frame clones, not every one. This table holds approximately 240,000 clones, 60% to 80% found once. Sequences were obtained from memory CD4+ T cells sorted from blood. The subset here: CD45RA-negative fraction. The receptor set was obtained from a man aged 25-40 years in good health.

This chain links TRBV10-3 with TRBJ2-3; tentatively, D is TRBD1 (5 bases). V was shortened by 2 bases and J by 8 bases, with 5 bases between the two germline ends. The germline gives CDR1 ENHRY, CDR2 SYGVKD. The CDR3 is 11 amino acids. The CDR3 sequence: CAISEGATQYF. The CDR3 bases are TGTGCCATCAGTGAGGGGGCTACGCAGTATTTT.

The CDR3 is CASSPRPGPQETQYF. DNA of the CDR3: TGTGCCAGCAGCCCTAGACCGGGGCCGCAAGAGACCCAGTACTTC. This sequence joins TRBV11-2 and TRBJ2-5; D possibly matches TRBD1 or TRBD2 (5 bases each). CDR1 SGHAT and CDR2 FQNNGV come from the germline V gene. V lost 5 bases to trimming and J lost 2 bases, with 15 bases between them. CDR3 length: 15 amino acids.

The chain carries TRBV28 and TRBJ1-1; a weak D match, TRBD1 (5 bases). The germline gives CDR1 MDHEN, CDR2 SYDVKM. The V and J ends lost 3 bases and 11 bases respectively, with 19 bases between them. The CDR3 covers 14 residues. The DNA of the CDR3 is TGTGCCAGCAGTTTTGTGCGGCGTCGGGGGGTGGCTTTCTTT. It specifies CASSFVRRRGVAFF. The full variable domain, completed using reference TRBV28 and TRBJ1-1, is DVKVTQSSRYLVKRTGEKVFLECVQDMDHENMFWYRQDPGLGLRLIYFSYDVKMKEKGDIPEGYSVSREKKERFSLILESASTNQTSMYLCASSFVRRRGVAFFGQGTRLTVV.

This chain joins TRBV21-1 and TRBJ1-1; no DNA check was done on the table's D call, TRBD1. TRBV21-1 is tagged as a pseudogene. The CDR3 contains 18 residues. The CDR3 region has the DNA TGTGCCAGCAGCAAAGCGCTCCTCGACAGGGGCAAGAACACTGAAGCTTTCTTT. Amino acid sequence: CASSKALLDRGKNTEAFF.

This clone has only a few counts. The genes are TRBV28 and TRBJ2-7; no reliable D call. CDR3 size: 15 residues. V was trimmed by 8 bases and J by 3 bases, leaving 20 bases between them. Germline V gene data show CDR1 as MDHEN and CDR2 as SYDVKM. The CDR3 here is CASGVSGLGNYEQYF. CDR3 coding DNA: TGTGCCAGCGGGGTATCAGGTTTAGGGAACTACGAGCAGTACTTC. Full variable domain (remainder filled in from reference TRBV28 and TRBJ2-7): DVKVTQSSRYLVKRTGEKVFLECVQDMDHENMFWYRQDPGLGLRLIYFSYDVKMKEKGDIPEGYSVSREKKERFSLILESASTNQTSMYLCASGVSGLGNYEQYFGPGTRLTVT.

This clone was found a few times. The rearrangement joins TRBV7-8 to TRBJ1-3; D is ambiguous. The ends were cut back, 3 bases at V and 0 bases at J, with 9 bases in the middle. CDR3 length: 15 amino acids. Germline-derived CDR1 and CDR2 are SGHVS and FQNEAQ. CDR3 loop: CASSLTASSGNTIYF. DNA for the CDR3: TGTGCCAGCAGCTTGACGGCGAGCTCTGGAAACACCATATATTTT.

The chain couples TRBV18 to TRBJ1-4; unclear D gene. This CDR3 has 13 amino acids. Germline V lookup: CDR1 KGHSH, CDR2 LQKENI. With 6 bases removed from V and 6 bases from J, the gap between germline ends came to 11 bases. Written as DNA, the CDR3 is TGTGCCAGCTCCACACAGACGCATGAAAAACTGTTTTTT. Its protein is CASSTQTHEKLFF.

This clone was found once. CDR3 in amino acids: CASSAGTPNSYEQYF. The CDR3 DNA reads TGTGCCAGCAGCGCCGGGACCCCAAACTCCTACGAGCAGTACTTC. The chain combines TRBV6-1 with TRBJ2-7, with D perhaps given as TRBD1 or TRBD2 (5 bases each). This CDR3 spans 15 amino acids. The V end was cut by 6 bases, the J end by 0 bases, with 15 bases between. Germline assignment: CDR1 MNHNS and CDR2 SASEGT.

This clone has more than one count but fewer than ten. The chain couples TRBV7-6 to TRBJ1-1; D not certain. The CDR3 runs to 14 residues. Germline-derived CDR1 and CDR2 are SGHVS and FNYEAQ. V was trimmed by 2 bases and J by 1 base, leaving 8 bases between them. The CDR3 sequence: CASSLIVSNTEAFF. CDR3 nucleotides: TGTGCCAGCAGCTTAATCGTCTCGAACACTGAAGCTTTCTTT.

The chain links TRBV5-1 to TRBJ2-4; D unresolved. V was trimmed by 0 bases and J by 6 bases, leaving 4 bases between them. The length of the CDR3 is 12 residues. Germline CDR1 is SGHRS and CDR2 is YFSETQ. The CDR3 DNA is TGCGCCAGCAGCTTGGCAGGAAACATTCAGTACTTC. It specifies CASSLAGNIQYF.

The V gene is TRBV18, the J gene TRBJ1-1, with D possibly being TRBD1 (6 bases). Trimming shortened V by 1 base and J by 5 bases, and 20 bases separated the two germline ends. In germline, CDR1 is KGHSH, CDR2 LQKENI. The CDR3 has 17 residues. The CDR3 loop reads CASSPQQGGTLRTEAFF. The CDR3 DNA is TGTGCCAGCTCACCACAACAGGGAGGGACCCTGAGAACTGAAGCTTTCTTT.

This clone was observed once. V is TRBV7-2 and J is TRBJ2-5, with 11 bases matching TRBD2. Germline-derived CDR1 and CDR2 are SGHTA and FQGNSA. The CDR3 runs 13 residues. J was trimmed by 5 bases and V by 4 bases; bases with no gene match: 0. The CDR3: CASSSSGRETQYF. CDR3 coding DNA: TGTGCCAGCAGCTCTAGCGGGAGGGAGACCCAGTACTTC.

In this sample, this clone turned up many times. Other nucleotide sequences in the sample specify the same CDR3. The chain is built from TRBV6-1 and TRBJ1-1, with unresolved D. V was trimmed by 2 bases and J by 10 bases, leaving 14 bases between them. This CDR3 region has 13 residues. CDR1 is MNHNS and CDR2 is SASEGT in the germline V gene. CDR3 sequence reads: CASSESVQTRAFF. The CDR3 coding sequence is TGTGCCAGCAGTGAATCTGTACAGACTCGAGCTTTCTTT.

The chain carries TRBV18 and TRBJ2-1, with D unclear. Germline loops: CDR1 KGHSH, CDR2 LQKENI. Trimming pared 3 bases from V and 7 bases from J, leaving 7 bases between. The CDR3 spans 12 residues. As DNA, the CDR3 is TGTGCCAGCTCACCGTCTCGGAATGAGCAGTTCTTC. Residues: CASSPSRNEQFF.

This clone was picked up a small number of times. The V and J genes are TRBV30 and TRBJ2-7, with D maybe TRBD2 (5 bases). There are 12 residues in the CDR3. The V end lost 2 bases, the J end lost 4 bases, and 9 bases lay between the germline ends. Germline CDR1 reads GTSNPN; CDR2 reads SVGIG (reference sequence). CDR3 residues: CAWSIGLYEQYF. Written as DNA, the CDR3 is TGTGCCTGGAGTATCGGACTTTACGAGCAGTACTTC.

The J gene is TRBJ2-5, the V gene TRBV6-1, with D uncertain. The germline V gene encodes CDR1 MNHNS and CDR2 SASEGT. The CDR3 is 11 amino acids. V was trimmed by 6 bases and J by 0 bases, leaving 2 bases between them. For the CDR3, the DNA is TGTGCCAGCAGCTACCAAGAGACCCAGTACTTC. Amino acid sequence: CASSYQETQYF.

V and J are TRBV10-3 and TRBJ2-3, with D perhaps matching TRBD2 (6 bases). V was pared by 0 bases and J by 2 bases, with 12 bases between. The germline CDR1 and CDR2 sequences are ENHRY and SYGVKD. The CDR3 has 16 residues. This CDR3 is CAISESSGRITDTQYF. DNA of the CDR3: TGTGCCATCAGTGAGTCGTCCGGGAGAATCACAGATACGCAGTATTTT.

This clone was seen only once. This clone may be a read error of a much larger clone one base away. This rearrangement joins TRBV5-5 to TRBJ1-5; D unclear. Germline V CDR1 and CDR2: SGHKS, YYEKEE (reference sequence). The V and J ends lost 0 bases and 4 bases respectively, with 5 bases between them. The CDR3 is 13 residues long. CDR3 protein: CASSLDSNQPQHF. CDR3 in DNA: TGTGCCAGCAGCTTGGACAGTAATCAGCCCCAGCATTTT.

This clone was detected only a few times. The chain links TRBV2 to TRBJ1-1; 7 bases are shared with TRBD1. V lost 5 bases to trimming and J lost 5 bases; unmatched junction nucleotides: 5. CDR1 and CDR2 from the germline V gene are SNHLY and FYNNEI. The CDR3 covers 13 residues. The CDR3: CASSRDSRTEAFF. DNA for the CDR3: TGTGCCAGCAGTCGGGACAGTCGGACTGAAGCTTTCTTT.

V and J are TRBV28 and TRBJ1-4, with a possible D match to TRBD1 (6 bases). The CDR3 is made up of 15 amino acids. Deletions cut 2 bases from V and 4 bases from J, with 11 bases between. Germline CDR1 MDHEN, CDR2 SYDVKM. Here the CDR3 reads CASSLVGGGNEKLFF. CDR3 DNA: TGTGCCAGCAGTTTAGTAGGGGGAGGTAATGAAAAACTGTTTTTT. The full variable domain, completed using reference TRBV28 and TRBJ1-4, is DVKVTQSSRYLVKRTGEKVFLECVQDMDHENMFWYRQDPGLGLRLIYFSYDVKMKEKGDIPEGYSVSREKKERFSLILESASTNQTSMYLCASSLVGGGNEKLFFGSGTQLSVL.

In this sample, this clone turned up a few times. The rearrangement joins TRBV9 to TRBJ2-1; D is uncertain. The length of the CDR3 is 19 residues. The V end lost 0 bases, the J end lost 0 bases, and 19 bases lay between the germline ends. Germline CDR1 and CDR2: SGDLS and YYNGEE. CDR3 DNA: TGTGCCAGCAGCGTAGCTTACGAGCTTAGCCAGAGCTCCTACAATGAGCAGTTCTTC. It specifies CASSVAYELSQSSYNEQFF.

This clone has a single count. The CDR3 here is CASSFLLRPGQSYEQYF. CDR3 bases: TGTGCCAGCAGTTTTCTATTAAGGCCGGGGCAGAGCTACGAGCAGTACTTC. The chain has TRBV28 and TRBJ2-7, with D possibly being TRBD1 or TRBD2 (5 bases each). Germline V CDR1 and CDR2: MDHEN, SYDVKM. This CDR3 is 17 amino acids long. V was shortened by 3 bases and J by 3 bases, with 21 bases between the two germline ends.

This clone was detected many times. The chain has TRBV5-1 and TRBJ2-5; D is possibly TRBD2 (5 bases). This CDR3 is built from 16 residues. Germline V gene data show CDR1 as SGHRS and CDR2 as YFSETQ. The ends were cut back, 1 base at V and 1 base at J, with 14 bases in the middle. The CDR3 DNA is TGCGCCAGCAGCTTGAACGTTGGACTCATCCAAGAGACCCAGTACTTC. Its translation is CASSLNVGLIQETQYF.

The V and J genes are TRBV5-1 and TRBJ2-1; 7 bases agree with TRBD2. Germline CDR1 and CDR2: SGHRS and YFSETQ. The CDR3 sequence is 17 residues long. The V gene end was trimmed by 0 bases and the J gene end by 2 bases; junction bases not matched to a gene: 8. CDR3 amino acids: CASSLEPSGNAYNEQFF. The CDR3 nucleotides are TGCGCCAGCAGCTTGGAACCTAGCGGCAACGCCTACAATGAGCAGTTCTTC.

This clone was seen repeatedly, ten times or more. The V gene is TRBV2, the J gene TRBJ2-4; D ambiguous. Trimming removed 4 bases from V and 0 bases from J, with 7 bases in between. CDR3 length: 14 residues. Germline V gene lookup returns CDR1 SNHLY and CDR2 FYNNEI. The chain's CDR3 is CASSVGKAKNIQYF. Here the CDR3 DNA reads TGTGCCAGCAGTGTTGGAAAAGCCAAAAACATTCAGTACTTC.